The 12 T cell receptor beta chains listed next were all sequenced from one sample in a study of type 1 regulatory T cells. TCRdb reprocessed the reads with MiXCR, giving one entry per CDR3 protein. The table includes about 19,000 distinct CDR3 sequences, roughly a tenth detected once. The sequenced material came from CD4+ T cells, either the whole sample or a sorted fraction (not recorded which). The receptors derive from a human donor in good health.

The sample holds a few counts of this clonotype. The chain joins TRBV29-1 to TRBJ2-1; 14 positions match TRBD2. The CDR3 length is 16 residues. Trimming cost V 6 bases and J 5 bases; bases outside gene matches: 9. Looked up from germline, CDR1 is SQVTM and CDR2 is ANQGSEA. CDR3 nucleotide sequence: TGCAGCGTCAGGCGGGGGACTAGCGGGAGCCACAATGAGCAGTTCTTC. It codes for CSVRRGTSGSHNEQFF.

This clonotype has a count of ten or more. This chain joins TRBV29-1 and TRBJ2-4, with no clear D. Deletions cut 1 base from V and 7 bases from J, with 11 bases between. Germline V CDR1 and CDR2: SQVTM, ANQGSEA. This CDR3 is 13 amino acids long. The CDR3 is CSVEAPLRNIQYF. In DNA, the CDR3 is TGCAGCGTTGAAGCTCCACTCAGGAACATTCAGTACTTC.

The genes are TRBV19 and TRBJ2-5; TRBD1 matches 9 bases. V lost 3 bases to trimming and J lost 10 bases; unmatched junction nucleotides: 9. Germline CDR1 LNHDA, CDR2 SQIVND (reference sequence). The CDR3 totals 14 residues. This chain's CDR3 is CASSMDRWGQGQYF. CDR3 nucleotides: TGTGCCAGTAGTATGGACAGGTGGGGACAGGGCCAGTACTTC. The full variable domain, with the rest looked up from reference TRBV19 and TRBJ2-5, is DGGITQSPKYLFRKEGQNVTLSCEQNLNHDAMYWYRQDPGQGLRLIYYSQIVNDFQKGDIAEGYSVSREKKESFPLTVTSAQKNPTAFYLCASSMDRWGQGQYFGPGTRLLVL.

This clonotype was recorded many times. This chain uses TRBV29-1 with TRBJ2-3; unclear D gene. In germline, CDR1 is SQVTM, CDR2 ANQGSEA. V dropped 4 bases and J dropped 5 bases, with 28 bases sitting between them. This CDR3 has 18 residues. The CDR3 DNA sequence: TGCAGCGTTGCCCTCGGTGCGAAGTGGAATAGACGGATAGATACGCAGTATTTT. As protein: CSVALGAKWNRRIDTQYF.

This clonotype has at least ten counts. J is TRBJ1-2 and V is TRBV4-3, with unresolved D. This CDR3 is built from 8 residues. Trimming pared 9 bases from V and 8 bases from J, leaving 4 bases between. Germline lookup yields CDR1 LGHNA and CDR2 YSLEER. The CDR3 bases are TGCGCCAGGGAGGGCTACACCTTC. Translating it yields CAREGYTF.

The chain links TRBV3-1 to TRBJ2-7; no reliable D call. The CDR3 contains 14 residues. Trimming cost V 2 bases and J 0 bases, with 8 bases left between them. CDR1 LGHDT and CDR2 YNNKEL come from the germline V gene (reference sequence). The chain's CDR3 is CASSQTRNSYEQYF. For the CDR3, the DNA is TGTGCCAGCAGCCAAACCCGCAACTCCTACGAGCAGTACTTC.

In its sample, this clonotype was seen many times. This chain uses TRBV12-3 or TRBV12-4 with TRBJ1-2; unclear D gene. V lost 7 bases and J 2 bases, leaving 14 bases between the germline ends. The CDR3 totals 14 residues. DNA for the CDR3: TGTGCCAGCAAAAATTCGCCAGCGAACTATGGCTACACCTTC. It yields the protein CASKNSPANYGYTF.

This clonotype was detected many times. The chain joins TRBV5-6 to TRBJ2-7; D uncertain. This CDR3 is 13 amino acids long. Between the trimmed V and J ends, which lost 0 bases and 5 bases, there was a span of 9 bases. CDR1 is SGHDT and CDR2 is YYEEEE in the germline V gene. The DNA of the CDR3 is TGTGCCAGCAGCTTGGGAAGGGCTCACGAGCAGTACTTC. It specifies CASSLGRAHEQYF.

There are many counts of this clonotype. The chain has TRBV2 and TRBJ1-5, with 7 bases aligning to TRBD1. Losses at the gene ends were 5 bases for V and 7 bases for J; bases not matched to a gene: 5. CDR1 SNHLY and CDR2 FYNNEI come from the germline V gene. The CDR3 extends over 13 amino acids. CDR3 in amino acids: CASSTQGTQPQHF. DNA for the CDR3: TGTGCCAGCAGTACACAGGGGACGCAGCCCCAGCATTTT.

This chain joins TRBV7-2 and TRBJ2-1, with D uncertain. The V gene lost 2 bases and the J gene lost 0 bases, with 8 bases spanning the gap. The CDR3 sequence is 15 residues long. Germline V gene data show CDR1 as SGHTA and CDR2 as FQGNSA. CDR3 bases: TGTGCCAGCAGCTTACAGGTTAGCTCCTACAATGAGCAGTTCTTC. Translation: CASSLQVSSYNEQFF.

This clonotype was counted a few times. The chain's CDR3 is CASSRTSGIEGTDTQYF. In DNA form, the CDR3 reads TGTGCCAGCAGCCGAACTAGCGGGATAGAGGGCACAGATACGCAGTATTTT. The chain combines TRBV28 with TRBJ2-3; 10 positions agree with TRBD2. Losses at the gene ends were 6 bases for V and 1 base for J; bases not matched to a gene: 10. CDR1 and CDR2 from the germline V gene are MDHEN and SYDVKM. This CDR3 comprises 17 residues.

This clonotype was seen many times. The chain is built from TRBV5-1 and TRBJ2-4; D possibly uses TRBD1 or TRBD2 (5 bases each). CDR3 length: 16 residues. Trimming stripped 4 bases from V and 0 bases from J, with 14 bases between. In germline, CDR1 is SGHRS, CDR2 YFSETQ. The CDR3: CASSPVLGEAKNIQYF. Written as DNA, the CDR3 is TGCGCCAGCAGCCCGGTCCTGGGGGAAGCCAAAAACATTCAGTACTTC.